Below, 31 T cell receptor beta chains from the same sample are listed, as sequenced in a study of blood T cell repertoires in COVID-19. The data were produced by immunoSEQ multiplex PCR, yet TCRdb's version contains in-frame clones alone and is incomplete. The sample lists around 40,000 clones, 60% to 85% occurring once. Sequenced input: peripheral blood. Source of these receptors: a man aged 65 to 85 with acute or convalescent COVID-19.

The chain joins TRBV6-1 to TRBJ1-4; 12 bases are shared with TRBD1. The junction had 3 bases not matched to a gene; V was cut back by 4 bases and J by 3 bases. The CDR3 runs to 16 residues. The germline V gene has CDR1 MNHNS and CDR2 SASEGT. The CDR3 sequence is CASSGDRGLSNEKLFF. CDR3 sequence (DNA): TGTGCCAGCAGTGGGGACAGGGGGCTTTCTAATGAAAAACTGTTTTTT.

Remarks on this clone: Germline and junction disagree at one end, which may indicate a read error. This chain links TRBV6-1 with TRBJ1-4; D is perhaps TRBD1 (6 bases). CDR1 and CDR2 (germline): MNHNS, SASEGT. This CDR3 has 15 amino acids. The CDR3, as DNA: TGTGCTAGCAGTGACCCAGGGACACCCAATGAAAAACTGTTTTTT. This codes for CASSDPGTPNEKLFF.

The chain recombines TRBV19 with TRBJ1-2; 7 nucleotides agree with TRBD1. The germline V gene has CDR1 LNHDA and CDR2 SQIVND (reference sequence). Trimming took 10 bases from V and 4 from J; bases not matched to a gene: 18. This CDR3 is built from 16 residues. CDR3 DNA sequence: TGTGCCACTCTCCCTGAGGGGGCCCGCGGCGGCTATGGCTACACCTTC. Protein: CATLPEGARGGYGYTF.

CDR3: CASSYTGSPTGELFF. The DNA for the CDR3 is TGTGCCAGCAGTTACACGGGGTCACCAACCGGGGAGCTGTTTTTT. The chain links TRBV6-5 to TRBJ2-2; a weak D match, TRBD2 (5 bases). V was cut by 2 bases and J by 5 bases, with 12 bases left in between. CDR1 and CDR2 (germline): MNHEY, SVGAGI. CDR3 length equals 15 residues.

This chain's CDR3 is CASSFLDRPHEQYF. CDR3 nucleotide sequence: TGTGCCAGCAGCTTTCTAGACAGACCCCACGAGCAGTACTTC. The chain carries TRBV5-6 and TRBJ2-7; D possibly corresponds to TRBD1 (5 bases). Germline CDR1 reads SGHDT; CDR2 reads YYEEEE. Deletions cut 2 bases from V and 5 bases from J, with 14 bases between. This CDR3 has 14 residues.

The chain combines TRBV9 with TRBJ2-2; D perhaps matches TRBD1 (5 bases). The CDR3 runs 14 residues. Looked up from germline, CDR1 is SGDLS and CDR2 is YYNGEE. Trimming stripped 0 bases from V and 3 bases from J, with 6 bases between. The CDR3 reads CASSVVGDTGELFF. CDR3 nucleotide sequence: TGTGCCAGCAGCGTAGTAGGGGACACCGGGGAGCTGTTTTTT.

This clone showed up just a few times. This chain's CDR3 is CASSPGARGQPQHF. In DNA form, the CDR3 reads TGTGCCAGCAGCCCCGGCGCCCGGGGGCAGCCCCAGCATTTT. The V and J genes are TRBV7-2 and TRBJ1-5; a possible D gene is TRBD1 (5 bases). The CDR3 has 14 residues. V gave up 5 bases and J gave up 7 bases, with 15 bases separating them. Germline V gives CDR1 SGHTA, CDR2 FQGNSA.

The chain recombines TRBV2 with TRBJ2-5; D might be TRBD1 (5 bases). The CDR3 sequence is 13 residues long. Looked up from germline, CDR1 is SNHLY and CDR2 is FYNNEI. V lost 6 bases, J lost 0 bases, and 8 bases lay in between. The CDR3 sequence is CASSAGYQETQYF. Written as DNA, the CDR3 is TGTGCCAGCAGCGCAGGGTACCAAGAGACCCAGTACTTC. Supplemented by reference TRBV2 and TRBJ2-5, the full variable domain reads EPEVTQTPSHQVTQMGQEVILRCVPISNHLYFYWYRQILGQKVEFLVSFYNNEISEKSEIFDDQFSVERPDGSNFTLKIRSTKLEDSAMYFCASSAGYQETQYFGPGTRLLVL.

This sequence joins TRBV24-1 and TRBJ2-1; 14 bases match TRBD2. The CDR3 runs 14 residues. Germline V gives CDR1 KGHDR, CDR2 SFDVKD. J lost 10 bases, V lost 9 bases, and 7 bases had no gene match. In DNA, the CDR3 is TGTGCCACCGGCGAGGGACTAGCGGGAGAGGAGCAGTTCTTC. Translated: CATGEGLAGEEQFF.

The chain combines TRBV28 with TRBJ1-1; 8 bases match TRBD1. The trim removed 6 bases at V and 6 bases at J, leaving 6 bases unmatched. Germline CDR1 is MDHEN and CDR2 is SYDVKM. This CDR3 comprises 13 residues. Written as DNA, the CDR3 is TGTGCCAGCAGGTGGACAGGGAAGGCTGAAGCTTTCTTT. Translation: CASRWTGKAEAFF. The whole variable domain, filled in from reference TRBV28 and TRBJ1-1, reads DVKVTQSSRYLVKRTGEKVFLECVQDMDHENMFWYRQDPGLGLRLIYFSYDVKMKEKGDIPEGYSVSREKKERFSLILESASTNQTSMYLCASRWTGKAEAFFGQGTRLTVV.

The CDR3 protein is CASRPGQGTIGAFF. As DNA, the CDR3 is TGTGCCAGCAGGCCGGGACAGGGGACAATCGGAGCTTTCTTT. The rearrangement joins TRBV28 to TRBJ1-1, with TRBD1 matching 10 bases. Germline V gives CDR1 MDHEN, CDR2 SYDVKM. The ends lost 6 bases at V and 10 bases at J; junction bases unmatched: 11. CDR3 length equals 14 residues. Together with reference TRBV28 and TRBJ1-1, the CDR3 gives the full variable domain: DVKVTQSSRYLVKRTGEKVFLECVQDMDHENMFWYRQDPGLGLRLIYFSYDVKMKEKGDIPEGYSVSREKKERFSLILESASTNQTSMYLCASRPGQGTIGAFFGQGTRLTVV.

The chain joins TRBV7-9 to TRBJ1-2; TRBD1 agrees at 11 bases. Germline trimming cut 5 bases from V and 5 bases from J; bases unmatched to any gene: 4. Germline CDR1 and CDR2: SEHNR and FQNEAQ (reference sequence). This CDR3 comprises 14 residues. CDR3 region: CASSAGQGGYGYTF. CDR3 bases: TGTGCCAGCAGCGCGGGACAGGGGGGGTATGGCTACACCTTC.

The chain recombines TRBV18 with TRBJ1-1; 8 nucleotides line up with TRBD1. CDR3 length: 13 amino acids. Germline loops: CDR1 KGHSH, CDR2 LQKENI. J was trimmed by 6 bases and V by 10 bases; bases with no gene match: 10. This CDR3 is CATSLTGESEAFF. As DNA, the CDR3 is TGTGCCACCAGTCTGACAGGGGAATCTGAAGCTTTCTTT.

The chain carries TRBV6-2 or TRBV6-3 and TRBJ2-1; D ambiguous. The CDR3 has 15 residues. With 5 bases removed from V and 0 bases from J, the gap between germline ends came to 11 bases. Per the germline V gene, CDR1 is MNHEY and CDR2 is SVGEGT. CDR3 protein: CASSPWAGSYNEQFF. DNA for the CDR3: TGTGCCAGCAGTCCCTGGGCAGGCTCCTACAATGAGCAGTTCTTC.

CDR3 sequence reads: CASSQGEETGKNQPQHF. CDR3 nucleotides: TGTGCCAGCAGCCAAGGGGAGGAGACAGGGAAGAATCAGCCCCAGCATTTT. The rearrangement links TRBV14 to TRBJ1-5, with 7 bases fitting TRBD1. J was trimmed by 4 bases and V by 1 base; bases with no gene match: 10. CDR1 and CDR2 (germline): SGHDN, FVKESK. This CDR3 spans 17 amino acids.

This rearrangement joins TRBV4-1 to TRBJ2-4; 8 positions match TRBD1. Per germline, CDR1 MGHRA and CDR2 YSYEKL. The CDR3 has 15 residues. With V trimmed by 7 bases and J by 6 bases, 11 bases remained unmatched. The CDR3 bases are TGCGCCAGCACCAAAGGACAGGGCAAGGGAAACATTCAGTACTTC. Encoded protein: CASTKGQGKGNIQYF.

The chain uses TRBV7-9 and TRBJ2-2, with 7 nucleotides matching TRBD2. V shed 3 bases, J shed 2 bases, and the junction held 6 bases outside the gene matches. Germline V gene data show CDR1 as SEHNR and CDR2 as FQNEAQ (reference sequence). The length of the CDR3 is 16 residues. Written as DNA, the CDR3 is TGTGCCAGCAGCTTGTTTGCGGGGGTAAACACCGGGGAGCTGTTTTTT. Amino acid sequence: CASSLFAGVNTGELFF. The full variable domain, in which reference TRBV7-9 and TRBJ2-2 provide the parts outside the CDR3, is DTGVSQNPRHKITKRGQNVTFRCDPISEHNRLYWYRQTLGQGPEFLTYFQNEAQLEKSRLLSDRFSAERPKGSFSTLEIQRTEQGDSAMYLCASSLFAGVNTGELFFGEGSRLTVL.

The CDR3 is CASSIYSSGANVLTF. CDR3 nucleotides: TGTGCCAGTAGTATTTACAGCTCTGGGGCCAACGTCCTGACTTTC. The chain joins TRBV19 to TRBJ2-6; D is unresolved. Deletions cut 3 bases from V and 0 bases from J, with 6 bases between. The germline gives CDR1 LNHDA, CDR2 SQIVND (reference sequence). The CDR3 consists of 15 residues.

The chain joins TRBV5-8 to TRBJ1-4; D ambiguous. Looked up from germline, CDR1 is SGHTS and CDR2 is YDEGEE. The germline V and J ends were trimmed by 4 bases and 8 bases, with 15 bases remaining between them. The CDR3 has 14 amino acids. The CDR3 DNA is TGTGCCAGCAGCCTCGGCCCCGTCGGGGAAAAACTGTTTTTT. Translated, it gives CASSLGPVGEKLFF. The full variable domain, completed using reference TRBV5-8 and TRBJ1-4, is EAGVTQSPTHLIKTRGQQATLRCSPISGHTSVYWYQQALGLGLQFLLWYDEGEERNRGNFPPRFSGRQFPNYSSELNVNALELEDSALYLCASSLGPVGEKLFFGSGTQLSVL.

The genes are TRBV25-1 and TRBJ2-1, with 9 bases lining up with TRBD1. The germline gives CDR1 MGHDK, CDR2 SYGVNS. The CDR3 is made up of 16 amino acids. Losses at the gene ends were 4 bases for V and 9 bases for J; bases not matched to a gene: 13. CDR3 coding DNA: TGTGCCAGCAGTGCCTACCCGGGACAGGGAATCGGTGAGCAGTTCTTC. This codes for CASSAYPGQGIGEQFF.

This clone was observed a single time. This chain joins TRBV19 and TRBJ1-5; 8 nucleotides agree with TRBD1. With 7 bases clipped from V and 3 bases from J, the junction kept 14 bases outside the gene matches. CDR1 is LNHDA, CDR2 SQIVND, per germline (reference sequence). The CDR3 contains 17 residues. The CDR3 reads CASTYAGTGVYNQPQHF. Here the CDR3 DNA reads TGTGCCAGTACCTACGCTGGGACAGGAGTTTACAATCAGCCCCAGCATTTT.

The V call is TRBV6-5, the J call TRBJ1-2, with 9 bases that match TRBD1. Germline V CDR1 and CDR2: MNHEY, SVGAGI. The CDR3 has 14 residues. The V segment lost 6 bases and the J segment 1 base; nucleotides outside the gene matches: 3. This CDR3 is CASRKDRGNYGYTF. The CDR3 coding sequence is TGTGCCAGCAGAAAGGACAGGGGTAACTATGGCTACACCTTC.

This clone was detected only once. The chain employs TRBV28 and TRBJ1-5; D gene unclear. This CDR3 spans 12 amino acids. V lost 8 bases and J lost 1, with 6 bases in between. CDR1 is MDHEN and CDR2 is SYDVKM in the germline V gene. CDR3 bases: TGTGCCAGCCGGGGAAGCAATCAGCCCCAGCATTTT. Its protein is CASRGSNQPQHF.

The chain carries TRBV5-1 and TRBJ2-7; perhaps TRBD2 as D (5 bases). There are 13 residues in the CDR3. Germline V gives CDR1 SGHRS, CDR2 YFSETQ. Trimming took off 3 bases at V and 3 bases at J, with 10 bases between the two ends. The CDR3 DNA is TGCGCCAGCAGCTCCGGACGGGGCTACGAGCAGTACTTC. Its translation is CASSSGRGYEQYF.

The chain has TRBV27 and TRBJ2-5, with D possibly TRBD1 on 5 matching bases. V lost 2 bases, J lost 1 base, and 11 bases lay in between. The CDR3 is made up of 15 amino acids. Germline lookup yields CDR1 MNHEY and CDR2 SMNVEV (reference sequence). The CDR3 sequence: CASSLLPGLQETQYF. CDR3 sequence (DNA): TGTGCCAGCAGTTTACTTCCAGGGCTCCAAGAGACCCAGTACTTC.

This clone was observed a single time. This sequence joins TRBV19 and TRBJ2-5, with 8 positions matching TRBD1. This CDR3 has 13 amino acids. The germline V gene has CDR1 LNHDA and CDR2 SQIVND (reference sequence). With V trimmed by 8 bases and J by 1 base, 3 bases remained unmatched. The CDR3 loop reads CASAGQGQETQYF. In DNA, the CDR3 is TGTGCCAGTGCTGGACAGGGCCAAGAGACCCAGTACTTC.

The chain carries TRBV28 and TRBJ2-7, with D unresolved. Looked up from germline, CDR1 is MDHEN and CDR2 is SYDVKM. Deletions cut 3 bases from V and 6 bases from J, with 9 bases between. The CDR3 sequence is 12 residues long. This CDR3 reads CASSFTQLEQYF. CDR3 bases: TGTGCCAGCAGTTTTACACAGCTCGAGCAGTACTTC.

The rearrangement links TRBV15 to TRBJ2-7; D is perhaps TRBD1 (5 bases). The germline V gene has CDR1 LNHNV and CDR2 YYDKDF (reference sequence). The CDR3 totals 16 residues. V was shortened by 3 bases and J by 0 bases, with 15 bases between the two germline ends. This CDR3 is CATSSRTKGISYEQYF. CDR3 in DNA: TGTGCCACCAGCAGTCGCACCAAGGGGATCTCCTACGAGCAGTACTTC. Combining the CDR3 with reference TRBV15 and TRBJ2-7 gives the whole variable domain DAMVIQNPRYQVTQFGKPVTLSCSQTLNHNVMYWYQQKSSQAPKLLFHYYDKDFNNEADTPDNFQSRRPNTSFCFLDIRSPGLGDTAMYLCATSSRTKGISYEQYFGPGTRLTVT.

This clone has only a few counts. The gene calls are TRBV3-1 (or the pseudogene TRBV3-2) and TRBJ1-6; D possibly corresponds to TRBD1 (5 bases). Trimming took off 4 bases at V and 5 bases at J, with 21 bases between the two ends. Germline values: CDR1 LGHDT, CDR2 YNNKEL (reference sequence). CDR3 length equals 18 residues. The CDR3 is CASSPNLPGLGNNSPLHF. For the CDR3, the DNA is TGTGCCAGCAGCCCGAACCTTCCGGGACTGGGGAATAATTCACCCCTCCACTTT.

The V gene is TRBV11-2, the J gene TRBJ1-5; D not certain. V gave up 6 bases and J gave up 5 bases, with 11 bases separating them. The germline V gene has CDR1 SGHAT and CDR2 FQNNGV. This CDR3 region has 13 residues. Here the CDR3 reads CASSPGSDQPQHF. The CDR3 DNA follows: TGTGCCAGCAGTCCCGGTAGTGATCAGCCCCAGCATTTT.

This clone was detected only once. The rearrangement joins TRBV6-6 to TRBJ2-1; D might be TRBD1 (5 bases). The CDR3 is made up of 12 amino acids. Trimming pared 5 bases from V and 5 bases from J, leaving 7 bases between. Germline V gives CDR1 MNHNY, CDR2 SVGAGI (reference sequence). The CDR3 coding sequence is TGTGCCAGCAGTCCAGGGAACAATGAGCAGTTCTTC. Amino acid sequence: CASSPGNNEQFF.